Listed below are T cell receptor beta chains from one sample, sequenced in a study of long-term antiretroviral therapy in people with HIV. Sequencing was performed with immunoSEQ multiplex PCR; in TCRdb, only in-frame clones are kept and a portion is missing. The table lists 25,000 to 30,000 clones, 88% of them singletons. The sample consisted of unsorted PBMCs, taken 0.5 years after starting antiretroviral therapy. The origin of the receptors is a woman in her late teens or twenties with HIV. Both conserved end residues are part of each CDR3. D genes are given only for firm matches. The size entry is marked missing in some rows and otherwise reads once, few, many or a size class.

-	-	TRBV7-2	TRBJ1-2	TGTGCCAGCAGCTTATCGGGGACTGTTTATGGCTACACCTTC	CASSLSGTVYGYTF
few	-	TRBV18	TRBJ1-2	TGTGCCAGCTCACCACGAGGTCCAGCTTACTATGGCTACACCTTC	CASSPRGPAYYGYTF
-	-	TRBV6-5	TRBJ2-7	TGTGCCAGCCTCACAAACTACGAGCAGTACTTC	CASLTNYEQYF
-	TRBD1	TRBV7-9	TRBJ1-1	TGTGCCAGCAGCTTAGCTGGACAGGGAGTGGGCACTGAAGCTTTCTTT	CASSLAGQGVGTEAFF
-	-	TRBV7-6	TRBJ2-1	TGTGCCAGCAGCTTAGAACAGGCATACAATGAGCAGTTCTTC	CASSLEQAYNEQFF
-	-	TRBV5-1	TRBJ2-7	TGCGCCAGCAGCCGTCGTTCGGGGACCCAATTAAATGCGGCCGAGCAGTACTTC	CASSRRSGTQLNAAEQYF
-	-	TRBV9	TRBJ2-5	TGTGCCAGCAGCTCTTCTGGCAGCCAAGAGACCCAGTACTTC	CASSSSGSQETQYF
-	TRBD2	TRBV7-6	TRBJ2-7	TGTGCCAGCAGCCCAACTAGCGGGAGTAGGGACGAGCAGTACTTC	CASSPTSGSRDEQYF
-	-	TRBV7-9	TRBJ1-4	TGTGCCAGCAGCCATAACAGGGAAGGTTGGGAAAAACTGTTTTTT	CASSHNREGWEKLFF
-	-	TRBV5-6	TRBJ2-5	TGTGCCAGCAGCTTGGGACAGCGGCAAGAGACCCAGTACTTC	CASSLGQRQETQYF
once	-	TRBV11-1	TRBJ2-1	TGTGCCAGCAGCTTAGGGGTCTCTAGCGTATACAATGAGCAGTTCTTC	CASSLGVSSVYNEQFF
-	-	TRBV4-3	TRBJ1-4	TGCGCCAGCAGCCAAGATTCAGGCGGCTGGGGCGTCGAACTGTTTTTT	CASSQDSGGWGVELFF
-	TRBD2	TRBV6-4	TRBJ2-3	TGTGCCAGCAGTGCCGCCCCGGGAGGAGGGTCAGATACGCAGTATTTT	CASSAAPGGGSDTQYF
once	-	TRBV6-5	TRBJ1-1	TGTGCCAGCAAACAGCTGAACACTGAAGCTTTCTTT	CASKQLNTEAFF
-	TRBD2	TRBV18	TRBJ2-1	TGTGCCAGCTCACCCCTAGCGGGAGTGCGGATTGGTAATGAGCAGTTCTTC	CASSPLAGVRIGNEQFF
-	TRBD2	TRBV7-3	TRBJ2-1	TGTGCCAGCAGCATGGGCGGGAGAAACAATGAGCAGTTCTTC	CASSMGGRNNEQFF
-	-	TRBV10-3	TRBJ2-3	TGTGCCATCAGTGCACCCAGGGGAACCCGCACAGATACGCAGTATTTT	CAISAPRGTRTDTQYF
-	-	TRBV5-1	TRBJ2-2	TGCGCCAGCAGCTTGGACTCGCGGAGCACCGGGGAGCTGTTTTTT	CASSLDSRSTGELFF
-	-	TRBV4-3	TRBJ2-7	TGCGCCAGCAGCCAAGATATAAGTTCCGGCTACGAGCAGTACTTC	CASSQDISSGYEQYF
-	TRBD2	TRBV27	TRBJ2-7	TGTGCCAGCAGTTTATACGGGAGGGAGCAGTACTTC	CASSLYGREQYF
few	-	TRBV7-2	TRBJ1-1	TGTGCCAGCAGCTTAGTTTATAGGAACACTGAAGCTTTCTTT	CASSLVYRNTEAFF
-	-	TRBV4-3	TRBJ1-1	TGCGCCAGCAGCCAAGATCACAGGGTAACTGAAGCTTTCTTT	CASSQDHRVTEAFF
-	-	TRBV16	TRBJ1-1	TGTGCCAGCAGCCAACCTTCAGGGGCCCAAGCTTTCTTT	CASSQPSGAQAFF
-	-	TRBV5-4	TRBJ1-2	TGTGCCAGCAGCTCCCACAGGGATATGGGCGGCTACACCTTC	CASSSHRDMGGYTF
-	-	TRBV4-3	TRBJ2-2	TGCGCCAGCAGCCAAGAGTTAGCACCCCTTGGGGGGGAGCTGTTTTTT	CASSQELAPLGGELFF
-	TRBD2	TRBV4-2	TRBJ2-4	TGTGCCAGCAGCCAGGAGCATGGGACTAGCGGGGCCGGGGGAAACATTCAGTACTTC	CASSQEHGTSGAGGNIQYF
once	-	TRBV5-1	TRBJ2-1	TGCGCCAGCAGCCCTACCCGGTCCGACAATGAGCAGTTCTTC	CASSPTRSDNEQFF
-	-	TRBV9	TRBJ2-1	TGTGCCAGCAGCGTAGGATCAAGGGGACAGATGGGACTAGGCGGGAGAGTTTCCAATGAGCAGTTCTTC	CASSVGSRGQMGLGGRVSNEQFF
-	-	TRBV7-9	TRBJ1-2	TGTGCCAGCAGCTTATCCAGGGGAGAGGACTATGGCTACACCTTC	CASSLSRGEDYGYTF
-	-	TRBV6-6	TRBJ1-1	TGTGCCAGCAGCTCACCGGGACTAATTACTGAAGCTTTCTTT	CASSSPGLITEAFF
-	TRBD2	TRBV6-1	TRBJ2-3	TGTGCCAGCAGTCCCCCAGCGGGGAGCACAGATACGCAGTATTTT	CASSPPAGSTDTQYF
-	TRBD2	TRBV9	TRBJ2-1	TGTGCCAGCAGCGTCCCAGCGGGAGGGCCTAATGAGCAGTTCTTC	CASSVPAGGPNEQFF
once	-	TRBV11-2	TRBJ2-3	TGTGCCAGCACCCAGACCGGGGATACGCAGTATTTT	CASTQTGDTQYF
-	-	TRBV5-6	TRBJ2-7	TGTGCCAGCAGCTTTATTCGTTCCTACGAGCAGTACTTC	CASSFIRSYEQYF
-	TRBD1	TRBV4-1	TRBJ2-7	TGCGCCAGCAGCCAAGGTCCGGGACAGGGCTACGAGCAGTACTTC	CASSQGPGQGYEQYF
-	TRBD1	TRBV9	TRBJ1-4	TGTGCCAGCAGCGTAAATCCCAGGGCAGGGGGAGTTAATGAAAAACTGTTTTTT	CASSVNPRAGGVNEKLFF
-	TRBD2	TRBV10-3	TRBJ2-7	TGTGCCATTACTAGCGGGGAATACTCCTACGAGCAGTACTTC	CAITSGEYSYEQYF
-	TRBD2	TRBV27	TRBJ2-3	TGTGCCAGCAGTAACCGACGAGCGGGAGTAAGGGATACGCAGTATTTT	CASSNRRAGVRDTQYF
-	TRBD1	TRBV4-3	TRBJ2-7	TGCGCCAGCAGCCAAGGGACAGGGGCTGGTAACGAGCAGTACTTC	CASSQGTGAGNEQYF
-	-	TRBV19	TRBJ1-1	TGTGCCAGTAGTATATCCCCGTCGAAAGGGGGTGAAGCTTTCTTT	CASSISPSKGGEAFF
-	TRBD2	TRBV5-1	TRBJ2-1	TGCGCCAGCAGCTTGATCATAGGTTCCGGGACTACTGATGAGCAGTTCTTC	CASSLIIGSGTTDEQFF
-	-	TRBV6-1	TRBJ1-5	TGTGCCAGTTATGGGGGCCCAAGCAATCAGCCCCAGCATTTT	CASYGGPSNQPQHF
-	-	TRBV19	TRBJ2-5	TGTGCCAGTAGTACCGACGGGGCCCTCCAAGAGACCCAGTACTTC	CASSTDGALQETQYF
-	-	TRBV5-6	TRBJ2-7	TGTGCCAGCAGCAGGGGCTACGAGCAGTACTTC	CASSRGYEQYF
once	-	TRBV9	TRBJ2-7	TGTGCCAGCAGCGTAGCGGCAGCCTCTTCCTACGAGCAGTACTTC	CASSVAAASSYEQYF
-	TRBD1	TRBV5-1	TRBJ1-2	TGCGCCAGCAGCTTGGCCGACAGGGAGAGGTATGGCTACACCTTC	CASSLADRERYGYTF
-	TRBD1	TRBV27	TRBJ2-1	TGTGCCAGCAGTTTAGGTGGGGCAGGGGGCCCCTACAATGAGCAGTTCTTC	CASSLGGAGGPYNEQFF
-	TRBD2	TRBV7-2	TRBJ2-7	TGTGCCAGCAGCTCTACTAGCGGGAACTCCTACGAGCAGTACTTC	CASSSTSGNSYEQYF